This TCR beta chain was retrieved from a study of OX40 agonist ivuxolimab in advanced cancers. Whole-study results and caveats: Partial responders receiving 0.1-3.0 mg/kg showed among the lowest clonal expansion. Expanded clones belonging to CD8+ T cells outnumbered, on average, those of CD4+.

Of note for this clone: As yet, its antigen is unknown.

TCRdb's copy holds only in-frame clones and misses some; the assay was immunoSEQ multiplex PCR. The sample has 40,000 to 55,000 clones; around 84% are singletons. With 0 bases removed from V and 2 bases from J, the gap between germline ends came to 12 bases. Germline V gives CDR1 GTSNPN, CDR2 SVGIG (reference sequence). The CDR3 consists of 15 residues. The chain recombines TRBV30 with TRBJ2-3; D possibly matches TRBD1 or TRBD2 (6 bases each). The TCR originated in an adult with an advanced solid tumor such as melanoma, head and neck, liver or kidney cancer. The sequenced sample was CD4+ or CD8+ T cells sorted from blood, obtained in a trial of the OX40 agonist ivuxolimab. CDR3 amino acids: CAWSVSGDFTDTQYF. The CDR3 DNA reads TGTGCCTGGAGTGTATCAGGGGACTTCACAGATACGCAGTATTTT.